This TCR beta chain was profiled in a study of cytomegalovirus exposure and HLA in healthy donors. Whole-study results and caveats: Cytomegalovirus association was assigned to about 180 TCR beta chains.

With respect to this clone: Its specificity is unknown.

Measured with immunoSEQ multiplex PCR; TCRdb has only the in-frame clones, and not every one. The top ten clones hold 2% to 2.5% of a sample with more than 45,000 clones, about 94% of them seen once. The sequencing input was PBMCs. This clonotype originated in a man between 18 and 29 years old in good health and CMV-seronegative.

CDR3 region: CASSYAGTGYYEQYF. The DNA of the CDR3 is TGTGCCAGCAGCTATGCCGGGACAGGGTATTACGAGCAGTACTTC. V usage is TRBV7-2 and J usage is TRBJ2-7, with 9 bases lining up with TRBD1. The length of the CDR3 is 15 residues. Germline lookup yields CDR1 SGHTA and CDR2 FQGNSA. The J segment lost 4 bases and the V segment lost 4 bases, leaving 8 bases of the junction unmatched.